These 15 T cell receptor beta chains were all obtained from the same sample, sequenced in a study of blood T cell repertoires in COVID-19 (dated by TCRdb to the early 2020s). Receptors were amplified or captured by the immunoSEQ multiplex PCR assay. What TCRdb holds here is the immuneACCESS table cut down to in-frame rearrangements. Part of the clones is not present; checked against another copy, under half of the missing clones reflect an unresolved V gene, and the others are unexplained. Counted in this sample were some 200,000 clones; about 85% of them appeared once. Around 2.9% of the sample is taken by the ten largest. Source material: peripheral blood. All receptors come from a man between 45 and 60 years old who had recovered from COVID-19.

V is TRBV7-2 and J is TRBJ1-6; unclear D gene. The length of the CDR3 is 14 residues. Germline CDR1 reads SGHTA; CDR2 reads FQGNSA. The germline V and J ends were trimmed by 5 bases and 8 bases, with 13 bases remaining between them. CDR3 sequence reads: CASSITAEYSPLHF. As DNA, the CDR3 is TGTGCCAGCAGCATAACAGCCGAGTATTCACCCCTCCACTTT.

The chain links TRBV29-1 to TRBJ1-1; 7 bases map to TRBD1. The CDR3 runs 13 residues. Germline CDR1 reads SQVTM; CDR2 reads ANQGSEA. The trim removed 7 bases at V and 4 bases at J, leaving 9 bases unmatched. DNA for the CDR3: TGCAGCGATAGACAGGGAGGCGTCACTGAAGCTTTCTTT. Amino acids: CSDRQGGVTEAFF.

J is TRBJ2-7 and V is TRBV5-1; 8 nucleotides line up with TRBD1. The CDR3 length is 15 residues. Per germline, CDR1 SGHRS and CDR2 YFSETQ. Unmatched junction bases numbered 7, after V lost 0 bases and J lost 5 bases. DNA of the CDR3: TGCGCCAGCAGCTTGGCGCAGGGGGCGGTCAACGAGCAGTACTTC. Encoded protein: CASSLAQGAVNEQYF.

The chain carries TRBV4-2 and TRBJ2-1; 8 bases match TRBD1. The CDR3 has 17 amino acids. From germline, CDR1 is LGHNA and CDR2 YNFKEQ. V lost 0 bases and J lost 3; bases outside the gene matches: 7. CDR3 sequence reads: CASSQETTGGIYNEQFF. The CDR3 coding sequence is TGTGCCAGCAGCCAAGAGACCACAGGGGGTATCTACAATGAGCAGTTCTTC.

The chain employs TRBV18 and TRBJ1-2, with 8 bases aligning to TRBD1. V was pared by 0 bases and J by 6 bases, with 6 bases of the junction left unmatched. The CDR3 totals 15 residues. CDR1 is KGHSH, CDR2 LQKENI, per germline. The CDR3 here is CASSPPATGAHGYTF. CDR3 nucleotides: TGTGCCAGCTCACCACCGGCGACAGGGGCCCATGGCTACACCTTC.

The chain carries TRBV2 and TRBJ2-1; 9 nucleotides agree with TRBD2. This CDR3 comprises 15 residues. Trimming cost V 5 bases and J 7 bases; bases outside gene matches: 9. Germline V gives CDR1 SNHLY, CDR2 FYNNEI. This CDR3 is CASSYLGLAPNEQFF. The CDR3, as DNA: TGTGCCAGCAGTTACTTAGGACTAGCGCCGAATGAGCAGTTCTTC.

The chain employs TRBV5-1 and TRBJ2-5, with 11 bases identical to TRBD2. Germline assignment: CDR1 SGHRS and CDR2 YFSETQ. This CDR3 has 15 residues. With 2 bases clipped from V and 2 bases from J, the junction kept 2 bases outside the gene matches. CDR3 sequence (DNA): TGCGCCAGCAGCTTAATAGCGGGAGGGCAAGAGACCCAGTACTTC. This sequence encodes CASSLIAGGQETQYF.

CDR3 coding DNA: TGTGCCAGCAGCGTAGCCTCGAGGACTAGGACCAATGAGCAGTTCTTC. As protein: CASSVASRTRTNEQFF. V gene TRBV9 combines with J gene TRBJ2-1; 7 bases are shared with TRBD2. J gave up 6 bases and V 0 bases, and 9 bases lay outside the gene matches. Germline V gene data show CDR1 as SGDLS and CDR2 as YYNGEE. The CDR3 spans 16 residues.

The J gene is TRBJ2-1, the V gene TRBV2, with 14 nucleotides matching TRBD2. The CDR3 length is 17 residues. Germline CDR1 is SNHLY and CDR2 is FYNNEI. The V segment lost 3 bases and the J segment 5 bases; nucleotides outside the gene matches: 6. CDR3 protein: CASSDGTSGSPNNEQFF. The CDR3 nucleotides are TGTGCCAGCAGTGATGGGACTAGCGGGAGTCCCAACAATGAGCAGTTCTTC.

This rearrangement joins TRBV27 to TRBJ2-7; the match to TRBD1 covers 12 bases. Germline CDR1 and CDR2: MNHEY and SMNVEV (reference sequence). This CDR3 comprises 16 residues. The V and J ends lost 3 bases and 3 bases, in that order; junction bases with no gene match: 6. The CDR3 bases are TGTGCCAGCAGTTTGGGGGGGACAGGGGGCTTCTACGAGCAGTACTTC. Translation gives CASSLGGTGGFYEQYF.

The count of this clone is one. In DNA form, the CDR3 reads TGTGCCAGCCAGGGGGCTCGCAATCAGCCCCAGCATTTT. This sequence encodes CASQGARNQPQHF. The rearrangement uses TRBV2 and TRBJ1-5; 8 nucleotides line up with TRBD1. V gave up 8 bases and J gave up 2 bases; unmatched junction bases: 2. CDR1 SNHLY and CDR2 FYNNEI come from the germline V gene. The CDR3 has 13 amino acids.

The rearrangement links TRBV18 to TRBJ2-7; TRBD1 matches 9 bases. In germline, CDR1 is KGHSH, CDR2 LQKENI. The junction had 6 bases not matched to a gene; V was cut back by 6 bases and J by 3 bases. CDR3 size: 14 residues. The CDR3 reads CASSPGTGHYEQYF. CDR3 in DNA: TGTGCCAGCTCCCCCGGGACAGGGCACTACGAGCAGTACTTC.

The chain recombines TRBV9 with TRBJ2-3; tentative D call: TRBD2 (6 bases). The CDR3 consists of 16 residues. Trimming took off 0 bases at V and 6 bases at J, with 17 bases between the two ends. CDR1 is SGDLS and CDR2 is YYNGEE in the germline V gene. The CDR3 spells CASSVGNSGGADTQYF. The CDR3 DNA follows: TGTGCCAGCAGCGTAGGAAACAGCGGAGGGGCCGATACGCAGTATTTT.

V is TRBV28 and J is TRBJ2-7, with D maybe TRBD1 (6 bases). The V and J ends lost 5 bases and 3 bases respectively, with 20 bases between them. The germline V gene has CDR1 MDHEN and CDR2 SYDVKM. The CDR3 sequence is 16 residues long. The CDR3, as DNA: TGTGCCAGCAGTCCAAACAGGGCGCTGGGGGTCTACGAGCAGTACTTC. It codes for CASSPNRALGVYEQYF.

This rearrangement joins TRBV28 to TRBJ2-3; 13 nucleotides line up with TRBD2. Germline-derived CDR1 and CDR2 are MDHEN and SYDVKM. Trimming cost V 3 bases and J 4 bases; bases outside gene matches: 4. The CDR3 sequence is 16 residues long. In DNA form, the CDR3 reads TGTGCCAGCAGTTTCTGGACTAGCGGGAGATCAGATACGCAGTATTTT. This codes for CASSFWTSGRSDTQYF.